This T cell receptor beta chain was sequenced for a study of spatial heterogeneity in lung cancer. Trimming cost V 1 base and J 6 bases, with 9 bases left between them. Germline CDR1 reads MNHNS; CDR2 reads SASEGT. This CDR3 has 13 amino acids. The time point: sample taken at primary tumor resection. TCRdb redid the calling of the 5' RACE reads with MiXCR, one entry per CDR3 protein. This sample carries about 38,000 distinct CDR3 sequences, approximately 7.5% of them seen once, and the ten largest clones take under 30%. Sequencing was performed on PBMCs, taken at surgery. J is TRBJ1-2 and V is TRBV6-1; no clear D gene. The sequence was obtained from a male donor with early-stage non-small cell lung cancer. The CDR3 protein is CASSEGWTDGYTF. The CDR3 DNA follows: TGTGCCAGCAGTGAAGGTTGGACCGATGGCTACACCTTC.